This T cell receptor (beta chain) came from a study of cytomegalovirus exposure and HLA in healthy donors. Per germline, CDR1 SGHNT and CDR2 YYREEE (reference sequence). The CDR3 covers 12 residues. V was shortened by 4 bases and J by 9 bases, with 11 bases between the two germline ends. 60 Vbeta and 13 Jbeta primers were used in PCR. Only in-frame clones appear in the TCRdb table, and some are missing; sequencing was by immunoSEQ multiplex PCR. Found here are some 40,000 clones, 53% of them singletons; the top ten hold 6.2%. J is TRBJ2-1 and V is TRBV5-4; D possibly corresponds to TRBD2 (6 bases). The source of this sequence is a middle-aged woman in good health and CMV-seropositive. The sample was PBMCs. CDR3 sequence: CASSMGGGEQFF. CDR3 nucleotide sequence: TGTGCCAGCAGCATGGGGGGAGGTGAGCAGTTCTTC.